This passage covers 14 T cell receptor beta chains from one sample sequenced in a study of blood T cell repertoires in COVID-19. The repertoire was sequenced with immunoSEQ multiplex PCR; TCRdb's copy has only in-frame clones and lacks some. This repertoire shows about 200,000 clones, about 86% found once; its top ten account for around 4.5%. Sequenced input: PBMCs or T cells enriched from blood (not recorded which). These receptors all come from a woman under 40 who had been exposed to COVID-19.

This clone appeared a few times. This chain links TRBV5-1 with TRBJ1-1; 9 bases are a match to TRBD1. The germline V gene encodes CDR1 SGHRS and CDR2 YFSETQ. V shed 4 bases and J 0 bases; nucleotides not matched to a gene: 13. The CDR3 is 18 residues long. CDR3 sequence (DNA): TGCGCCAGCAGCCTACGACAGGGGGACTTTTTGATGAACACTGAAGCTTTCTTT. This encodes CASSLRQGDFLMNTEAFF.

The J gene is TRBJ1-1, the V gene TRBV5-1, with a weak D call TRBD1 (5 bases). CDR3 length: 14 residues. Germline lookup yields CDR1 SGHRS and CDR2 YFSETQ. Trimming removed 0 bases at V and 7 bases at J, with 13 bases between. In DNA, the CDR3 is TGCGCCAGCAGCTTGGTAACAGGTCCCTTTGAAGCTTTCTTT. Translating gives CASSLVTGPFEAFF.

The chain is built from TRBV14 and TRBJ2-2, with 8 bases aligning to TRBD1. This CDR3 region has 18 residues. The germline V gene has CDR1 SGHDN and CDR2 FVKESK. V gave up 4 bases and J gave up 5 bases; unmatched junction bases: 15. CDR3 coding DNA: TGTGCCAGCAGCCGTCACATGGCAGGGGGCATTGGGACCGGGGAGCTGTTTTTT. Its protein is CASSRHMAGGIGTGELFF.

The chain is built from TRBV5-1 and TRBJ2-1, with TRBD1 matching over 9 bases. The CDR3 has 13 amino acids. V was clipped by 5 bases and J by 7 bases; unmatched bases: 4. CDR1 SGHRS and CDR2 YFSETQ come from the germline V gene. The chain's CDR3 is CASRPGQGNEQFF. The CDR3 DNA reads as TGCGCCAGCAGGCCGGGACAGGGTAATGAGCAGTTCTTC.

The V and J genes are TRBV2 and TRBJ2-1; TRBD2 matches 8 bases. The CDR3 runs 12 residues. CDR1 is SNHLY, CDR2 FYNNEI, per germline. V lost 6 bases to trimming and J lost 9 bases; unmatched junction nucleotides: 4. In DNA, the CDR3 is TGTGCCAGCAGAGCCGGGGGGGCTGAGCAGTTCTTC. Protein: CASRAGGAEQFF. Combining the CDR3 with reference TRBV2 and TRBJ2-1 gives the whole variable domain EPEVTQTPSHQVTQMGQEVILRCVPISNHLYFYWYRQILGQKVEFLVSFYNNEISEKSEIFDDQFSVERPDGSNFTLKIRSTKLEDSAMYFCASRAGGAEQFFGPGTRLTVL.

The chain carries TRBV4-1 and TRBJ1-1; TRBD1 agrees at 7 bases. This CDR3 has 16 residues. Looked up from germline, CDR1 is MGHRA and CDR2 is YSYEKL. V lost 0 bases and J lost 0; bases outside the gene matches: 4. This CDR3 is CASSQERGQLNTEAFF. The CDR3 DNA reads TGCGCCAGCAGCCAAGAGAGGGGACAGCTGAACACTGAAGCTTTCTTT.

This sequence joins TRBV5-1 and TRBJ2-2, with D tentatively TRBD2 (6 bases). CDR1 and CDR2 from the germline V gene are SGHRS and YFSETQ. The V end was cut by 1 base, the J end by 0 bases, with 10 bases between. This CDR3 region has 16 residues. CDR3 bases: TGCGCCAGCAGCTTGCTTCCGGGGGCGAACACCGGGGAGCTGTTTTTT. Protein sequence: CASSLLPGANTGELFF.

The gene calls are TRBV11-3 and TRBJ2-1; TRBD2 matches 8 bases. V dropped 5 bases and J dropped 0; count of bases not matched to a gene: 3. The CDR3 extends over 15 amino acids. Germline V gene lookup returns CDR1 SGHNT and CDR2 YENEEA. CDR3 bases: TGTGCCAGCAGCGGCGGGGGGAGCTCCTACAATGAGCAGTTCTTC. Translating it yields CASSGGGSSYNEQFF.

The rearrangement links TRBV11-2 to TRBJ2-1, with a possible D match to TRBD1 (5 bases). Germline CDR1 and CDR2: SGHAT and FQNNGV. There are 14 residues in the CDR3. V was cut by 0 bases and J by 4 bases, with 7 bases left in between. The CDR3 DNA reads TGTGCCAGCAGCTTAGAAGCAGGGTACAATGAGCAGTTCTTC. Its translation: CASSLEAGYNEQFF.

This chain links TRBV13 with TRBJ2-7, with TRBD2 matching 8 bases. The length of the CDR3 is 14 residues. Germline CDR1 and CDR2: PRHDT and FYEKMQ (reference sequence). Losses at the gene ends were 5 bases for V and 4 bases for J; bases not matched to a gene: 7. The CDR3, as DNA: TGTGCCAGCAGCACCGGGACTAGAGTATACGAGCAGTACTTC. This gives the protein CASSTGTRVYEQYF. Using reference TRBV13 and TRBJ2-7 for the parts outside the CDR3, the full variable domain is AAGVIQSPRHLIKEKRETATLKCYPIPRHDTVYWYQQGPGQDPQFLISFYEKMQSDKGSIPDRFSAQQFSDYHSELNMSSLELGDSALYFCASSTGTRVYEQYFGPGTRLTVT.

The chain combines TRBV27 with TRBJ2-7; 7 nucleotides match TRBD1. J lost 1 base, V lost 5 bases, and 11 bases had no gene match. This CDR3 spans 16 amino acids. Germline loops: CDR1 MNHEY, CDR2 SMNVEV (reference sequence). The CDR3 loop is CASSIYRGQPSYEQYF. In DNA, the CDR3 is TGTGCCAGCAGTATCTACAGGGGCCAACCATCCTACGAGCAGTACTTC.

The gene calls are TRBV19 and TRBJ1-6; D is unresolved. Trimming shortened V by 11 bases and J by 0 bases, and 11 bases separated the two germline ends. The CDR3 sequence is 14 residues long. CDR1 and CDR2 (germline): LNHDA, SQIVND (reference sequence). The CDR3 sequence: CASSPSSYNSPLHF. CDR3 nucleotide sequence: TGTGCCTCATCCCCCAGCTCCTATAATTCACCCCTCCACTTT.

The V gene is TRBV7-2, the J gene TRBJ1-2; D not resolved. Per the germline V gene, CDR1 is SGHTA and CDR2 is FQGNSA. The CDR3 has 14 residues. Trimming stripped 3 bases from V and 2 bases from J, with 10 bases between. CDR3 in DNA: TGTGCCAGCAGCTTGCCCCCTACCAACTATGGCTACACCTTC. This gives the protein CASSLPPTNYGYTF.

The CDR3 sequence is CASSTRTASTDTQYF. For the CDR3, the DNA is TGTGCCAGCAGCACCCGGACTGCTAGCACAGATACGCAGTATTTT. This chain joins TRBV7-9 and TRBJ2-3; TRBD2 is a possible D gene (5 bases). Germline V gene data show CDR1 as SEHNR and CDR2 as FQNEAQ (reference sequence). This CDR3 region has 15 residues. V was pared by 5 bases and J by 0 bases, with 12 bases between. Full variable domain (remainder filled in from reference TRBV7-9 and TRBJ2-3): DTGVSQNPRHKITKRGQNVTFRCDPISEHNRLYWYRQTLGQGPEFLTYFQNEAQLEKSRLLSDRFSAERPKGSFSTLEIQRTEQGDSAMYLCASSTRTASTDTQYFGPGTRLTVL.